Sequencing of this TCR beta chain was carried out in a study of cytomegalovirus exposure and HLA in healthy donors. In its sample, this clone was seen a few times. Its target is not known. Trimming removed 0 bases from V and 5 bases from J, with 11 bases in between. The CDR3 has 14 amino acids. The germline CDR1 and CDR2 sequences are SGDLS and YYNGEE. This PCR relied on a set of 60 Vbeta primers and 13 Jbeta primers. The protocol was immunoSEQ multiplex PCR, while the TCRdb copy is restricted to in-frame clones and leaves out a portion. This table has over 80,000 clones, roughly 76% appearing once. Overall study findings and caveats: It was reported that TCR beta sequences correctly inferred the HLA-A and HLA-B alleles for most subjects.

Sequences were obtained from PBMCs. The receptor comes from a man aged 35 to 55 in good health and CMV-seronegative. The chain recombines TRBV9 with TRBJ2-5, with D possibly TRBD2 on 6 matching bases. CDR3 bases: TGTGCCAGCAGCGTAGGTGCGGGAAGGGAGACCCAGTACTTC. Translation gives CASSVGAGRETQYF.